Listed below are T cell receptor beta chains from one sample, sequenced in a study of memory CD4+ T cells and cytomegalovirus serostatus. Method: immunoSEQ multiplex PCR; TCRdb's copy keeps in-frame clones and lacks some. This repertoire shows some 95,000 clones, roughly 80% found once; its top ten account for roughly 4%. The sample taken for sequencing was memory CD4+ T cells from blood. Receptor source: an adult in good health and CMV-seropositive. CDR3s include the opening cysteine and the closing phenylalanine or tryptophan. The D gene is left open where the match is weak. Size is omitted from some rows. Given values are once, few, many or a class for expanded clones.

J gene | V gene | clone size | D gene | CDR3 DNA | CDR3 protein
TRBJ1-3 | TRBV28 | . | . | TGTGCCAGCCTCAATTGGGGTACCATATATTTT | CASLNWGTIYF
TRBJ1-5 | TRBV10-3 | . | . | TGTGCCATCAGTGAGACAGGGACCAATCAGCCCCAGCATTTT | CAISETGTNQPQHF
TRBJ1-1 | TRBV5-1 | . | TRBD1 | TGCGCCAGCAGCTTAGGACAGGCGGCGGACGCTTTCTTT | CASSLGQAADAFF
TRBJ2-7 | TRBV6-6 | . | . | TGTGCCAGCAGTTACGTCGGCTTCAACGAGCAGTACTTC | CASSYVGFNEQYF
TRBJ2-7 | TRBV4-2 | few | . | TGTGCCAGCAGCCGAGGGGAGCCGGGCGGCGAGCAGTACTTC | CASSRGEPGGEQYF
TRBJ2-7 | TRBV4-3 | . | TRBD2 | TGCGCCAGCATTTCTAGCGGTATGAAGGTAGGAAGCGAGCAGTACTTC | CASISSGMKVGSEQYF
TRBJ1-1 | TRBV5-4 | . | . | TGTGCCAGCAGCGGAAAAGGGGGGGGCGCAGGGCCTCAGACTGAAGCTTTCTTT | CASSGKGGGAGPQTEAFF
TRBJ2-7 | TRBV5-3 | . | TRBD2 | TGTGCCAGAAGCCCGGGACGGTCCGGGACTAGCGGGCATTGGTACGAGCAGTACTTC | CARSPGRSGTSGHWYEQYF
TRBJ2-5 | TRBV7-2 | few | . | TGTGCCAGCAGCTTCACCCTTCAGGGGGGTTTGACCCAGTACTTC | CASSFTLQGGLTQYF
TRBJ1-1 | TRBV28 | . | . | TGTGCCAGCAGGCGTAGTGCTGAAGCTTTCTTT | CASRRSAEAFF
TRBJ2-7 | TRBV30 | . | TRBD2 | TGTGCCTGGAGTCGTAGCGGGAGAGACTACGAGCAGTACTTC | CAWSRSGRDYEQYF
TRBJ2-1 | TRBV4-1 | once | TRBD2 | TGCGCCAGCAGCCAACCCCTAGCGGGAGGGCCGGGTGAGCAGTTCTTC | CASSQPLAGGPGEQFF
TRBJ1-2 | TRBV27 | once | TRBD1 | TGTGCCAGCAGTTCCCTTGGGACAGTTAACTATGGCTACACCTTC | CASSSLGTVNYGYTF
TRBJ1-5 | TRBV28 | . | . | TGTGCCAGCAGTTCCGCAGGGTATCGCAATCAGCCCCAGCATTTT | CASSSAGYRNQPQHF
TRBJ2-7 | TRBV11-1 | . | . | TGTGCCAGCAGCTGGAGTGAGACACCACTTGCGTCGCGGTACTTC | CASSWSETPLASRYF
TRBJ1-4 | TRBV5-1 | . | . | TGCGCCAGCAGCCTACAAACGGGCCGGGACGGAAAACTGTTTTTT | CASSLQTGRDGKLFF
TRBJ2-3 | TRBV7-2 | . | . | TGTGCCAGCAGCTTAGTATCGGCAGGGGGCACAGATACGCAGTATTTT | CASSLVSAGGTDTQYF
TRBJ2-1 | TRBV19 | once | TRBD1 | TGTGCCAGTAGTCAACAGGGGGGTAATGAGCAGTTCTTC | CASSQQGGNEQFF
TRBJ1-1 | TRBV19 | . | . | TGTGCCAGTAGTCCAAAGGGGGGGTCGAACACTGAAGCTTTCTTT | CASSPKGGSNTEAFF
TRBJ1-3 | TRBV5-1 | . | TRBD1 | TGCGCCAGCAGCGCAGGGACAGGGTCACTCGGAAACACCATATATTTT | CASSAGTGSLGNTIYF
TRBJ2-7 | TRBV6-6 | few | TRBD1 | TGTGCCAGCAGTTACCCGGGACAGGCCTACGAGCAGTACTTC | CASSYPGQAYEQYF
TRBJ2-7 | TRBV5-4 | . | . | TGTGCCAGCAGCCCTGACAGATCCTACGAGCAGTACTTC | CASSPDRSYEQYF
TRBJ2-7 | TRBV5-4 | . | TRBD1 | TGTGCCAGCAGCTCCGGACAGGGCAACTACGAGCAGTACTTC | CASSSGQGNYEQYF
TRBJ2-3 | TRBV6-6 | . | . | TGTGCCAGCAGACTTGGTGGGGCAGATACGCAGTATTTT | CASRLGGADTQYF
TRBJ1-5 | TRBV28 | . | TRBD1 | TGTGCCAGCAGTGATGCAGGGGGTAATCAGCCCCAGCATTTT | CASSDAGGNQPQHF
TRBJ2-1 | TRBV15 | . | . | TGTGCCACCAGCAGAGGAGTCGGCGGGACGAGCTCCTACAATGAGCAGTTCTTC | CATSRGVGGTSSYNEQFF
TRBJ2-7 | TRBV6-5 | once | . | TGTGCCAGCAGTACCACCTACGAGCAGTACTTC | CASSTTYEQYF
TRBJ2-3 | TRBV18 | . | TRBD2 | TGTGCCAGCTCACTTAGACTAGCGGGAACAGATACGCAGTATTTT | CASSLRLAGTDTQYF
TRBJ1-1 | TRBV18 | . | . | TGTGCCAGCTCACGCTTGGGCACTGAAGCTTTCTTT | CASSRLGTEAFF
TRBJ1-3 | TRBV7-9 | . | TRBD1 | TGTGCCAGCAGCGGACAGGGGGTAGACGCTGGAAACACCATATATTTT | CASSGQGVDAGNTIYF
TRBJ2-7 | TRBV4-3 | few | TRBD2 | TGCGCCAGCAGCCAAGAGGCTAGCGGGAGGGAGCAGTACTTC | CASSQEASGREQYF
TRBJ1-5 | TRBV7-2 | once | . | TGTGCCAGCAGCTTAGACAGTGGGCAGCCCCAGCATTTT | CASSLDSGQPQHF
TRBJ1-5 | TRBV9 | . | . | TGTGCCAGCAGCGGAGCAGGGAAGAATCAGCCCCAGCATTTT | CASSGAGKNQPQHF
TRBJ2-3 | TRBV5-4 | . | TRBD1 | TGTGCCAGCAGTCCCAGGGGGAGCGGCACAGATACGCAGTATTTT | CASSPRGSGTDTQYF
TRBJ1-5 | TRBV18 | . | TRBD1 | TGTGCCAGCTCACCACCGACAGGGGGGGTCAATCAGCCCCAGCATTTT | CASSPPTGGVNQPQHF
TRBJ1-2 | TRBV4-3 | . | TRBD1 | TGCGCCAGCAGCCATTCCACCCGGAACAGGGGGAACTATGGCTACACCTTC | CASSHSTRNRGNYGYTF
TRBJ1-2 | TRBV28 | . | . | TGTGCCAGCAGCCCAGCGTCGAGGATCTTTGGCTACACCTTC | CASSPASRIFGYTF
TRBJ1-5 | TRBV9 | . | . | TGTGCCAGCAGCGTAGGGGTAGGGGGCAATCAGCCCCAGCATTTT | CASSVGVGGNQPQHF
TRBJ1-4 | TRBV27 | . | . | TGTGCCAGCAAGACAGGCGGGGAAAAACTGTTTTTT | CASKTGGEKLFF
TRBJ2-7 | TRBV4-1 | many | . | TGCGCCAGCACGGACCTCGTGGGGGAGCAGTACTTC | CASTDLVGEQYF
TRBJ1-4 | TRBV6-5 | . | . | TGTGCCGCCGGGCAGGGTGGACGGGAAAAACTGTTTTTT | CAAGQGGREKLFF
TRBJ2-7 | TRBV2 | . | TRBD1 | TGTGCCAGCAGTAAACAGGGGGCCTCCTACGAGCAGTACTTC | CASSKQGASYEQYF
TRBJ2-2 | TRBV7-2 | . | . | TGTGCCAGCAGCCCTTATCCTAAATCAACCGGGGAGCTGTTTTTT | CASSPYPKSTGELFF
TRBJ2-7 | TRBV7-6 | . | . | TGTGCCAGCAGCCTATCCCCCGCGTCCTACGAGCAGTACTTC | CASSLSPASYEQYF
TRBJ2-2 | TRBV7-7 | . | . | TGTGCTAGCAGCCCAGCCCCAGGGGCCGGGGAGCTGTTTTTT | CASSPAPGAGELFF
TRBJ2-1 | TRBV5-1 | . | TRBD2 | TGCGCCAGCAGCCGTACGGGACTAGCGGTCCCAATGGGAAATGAGCAGTTCTTC | CASSRTGLAVPMGNEQFF
TRBJ2-1 | TRBV15 | once | . | TGTGCCACCAGCAGAGGAGGCAGGGGTGCTGAGCAGTTCTTC | CATSRGGRGAEQFF
TRBJ2-7 | TRBV2 | . | . | TGTGCCAGCAGTGTACAGGCAAGCTACGAGCAGTACTTC | CASSVQASYEQYF
TRBJ2-3 | TRBV18 | few | . | TGTGCCAGCTCACCACGGACAGAGAGCACAGATACGCAGTATTTT | CASSPRTESTDTQYF
TRBJ1-2 | TRBV19 | . | . | TGTGCCAGTAGTTCGCGTCGAGGGTACGGCTACACCTTC | CASSSRRGYGYTF
TRBJ1-5 | TRBV7-6 | . | . | TGTGCCAGCTCTGATCGCAATCAGCCCCAGCATTTT | CASSDRNQPQHF
TRBJ2-1 | TRBV5-6 | few | . | TGTGCCAGCAGCATACTAGCTGCTGAGCAGTTCTTC | CASSILAAEQFF
TRBJ2-2 | TRBV5-5 | . | . | TGTGCCAGCAGCCATATCGTGGGGTCGGACACCGGGGAGCTGTTTTTT | CASSHIVGSDTGELFF